A selection of T cell receptor beta chains follows, all from one sample in a study of T-cell memory formation after mild COVID-19. TCRdb fed the 5' RACE reads into MiXCR, producing one record per CDR3 protein. Among a few hundred thousand distinct CDR3 sequences listed, around a fifth were seen once. Material for sequencing was PBMCs or a T cell subset sorted from them (not recorded which). The receptors originated from an adult woman who had mild COVID-19 (a few samples of this study predate the infection). Cell type and time point are not known. Each CDR3 is given without its conserved first and last residue. The D gene is left open where the match is weak.

ASSLVDRDNEKLF | TRBD1 | TRBJ1-4 | TRBV4-1
ASSEEGESTGELF | NA | TRBJ2-2 | TRBV6-4
SARGPGQQYEQY | TRBD1 | TRBJ2-7 | TRBV20-1
ASSLWSLARETQY | NA | TRBJ2-5 | TRBV7-2
ASSQDLRTSGANTGELF | TRBD2 | TRBJ2-2 | TRBV3-1
SAALAGGTTGELF | TRBD2 | TRBJ2-2 | TRBV29-1
ASSLGRGGNEQY | NA | TRBJ2-7 | TRBV5-4
ASSQGEGKDTQY | NA | TRBJ2-3 | TRBV7-6
ASGSGGYEQY | TRBD2 | TRBJ2-7 | TRBV27
ASRAGLAGGTEQF | TRBD2 | TRBJ2-1 | TRBV11-3
SARTRQGVGYGYT | TRBD1 | TRBJ1-2 | TRBV20-1
ASSRVRADTQY | NA | TRBJ2-3 | TRBV6-2/TRBV6-3
ASSYSRRGDGYT | NA | TRBJ1-2 | TRBV6-5
ASSLPPTGFTEAF | TRBD1 | TRBJ1-1 | TRBV5-6
ASSDSAVGGNEQF | TRBD2 | TRBJ2-1 | TRBV6-4
ASSDGGKGASKNIQY | NA | TRBJ2-4 | TRBV2
ASSQEPPGQGREF | TRBD1 | TRBJ2-1 | TRBV4-1
ASSHSQGRGNTEAF | TRBD1 | TRBJ1-1 | TRBV18
ASSPRRQGTNEKLF | TRBD1 | TRBJ1-4 | TRBV18
ASRKGGTGETQY | NA | TRBJ2-5 | TRBV12-3/TRBV12-4
ASSFRGAASGASFEQF | NA | TRBJ2-1 | TRBV7-9
ASSLAPLAGEEDTQY | TRBD2 | TRBJ2-3 | TRBV7-9
ASRLERGEETQY | TRBD2 | TRBJ2-5 | TRBV5-6
ASSALTGTGAREQY | TRBD1 | TRBJ2-7 | TRBV12-3/TRBV12-4
ASSPAGTPYNEQF | TRBD2 | TRBJ2-1 | TRBV25-1
ASSPGTAWSNQPQH | TRBD1 | TRBJ1-5 | TRBV6-2/TRBV6-3
ASSYSAGATEAF | NA | TRBJ1-1 | TRBV6-2/TRBV6-3
ASSPTGIEQF | NA | TRBJ2-1 | TRBV7-9
ASSSIAREQY | NA | TRBJ2-7 | TRBV25-1
ASSLGPFQRELSTDTQY | TRBD2 | TRBJ2-3 | TRBV5-4
ASLLNTEAF | NA | TRBJ1-1 | TRBV2
AISDVQGAVNNQPQH | TRBD1 | TRBJ1-5 | TRBV10-3
ASSPLTGASYEQY | NA | TRBJ2-7 | TRBV7-8
AISEGTSGVSYNEQF | TRBD2 | TRBJ2-1 | TRBV10-3
ATSDPGQGMTDTQY | TRBD1 | TRBJ2-3 | TRBV24-1
ASSQRPKETQY | NA | TRBJ2-5 | TRBV13
ASSEAEGGPYEQY | NA | TRBJ2-7 | TRBV2
ASSDGVRSTDTQY | NA | TRBJ2-3 | TRBV6-1
ASSQEGRVNTEAF | NA | TRBJ1-1 | TRBV4-1
ASSRAGTGYYEQY | TRBD1 | TRBJ2-7 | TRBV27
ASSGGRTEAF | NA | TRBJ1-1 | TRBV5-1
ASHLFGSDTQY | NA | TRBJ2-3 | TRBV7-9
SVVSVGTDTQY | NA | TRBJ2-3 | TRBV29-1
ASSPQGNSPLH | NA | TRBJ1-6 | TRBV7-9
ASSLDRASTGELF | NA | TRBJ2-2 | TRBV11-2
ASNKGGNSPLH | NA | TRBJ1-6 | TRBV27
ASSKAPLSYNEQF | NA | TRBJ2-1 | TRBV6-2/TRBV6-3
SASTGNSNQPQH | NA | TRBJ1-5 | TRBV20-1
ASTRTGGPSGYGYT | TRBD1 | TRBJ1-2 | TRBV19
SAWTREQF | NA | TRBJ2-1 | TRBV20-1